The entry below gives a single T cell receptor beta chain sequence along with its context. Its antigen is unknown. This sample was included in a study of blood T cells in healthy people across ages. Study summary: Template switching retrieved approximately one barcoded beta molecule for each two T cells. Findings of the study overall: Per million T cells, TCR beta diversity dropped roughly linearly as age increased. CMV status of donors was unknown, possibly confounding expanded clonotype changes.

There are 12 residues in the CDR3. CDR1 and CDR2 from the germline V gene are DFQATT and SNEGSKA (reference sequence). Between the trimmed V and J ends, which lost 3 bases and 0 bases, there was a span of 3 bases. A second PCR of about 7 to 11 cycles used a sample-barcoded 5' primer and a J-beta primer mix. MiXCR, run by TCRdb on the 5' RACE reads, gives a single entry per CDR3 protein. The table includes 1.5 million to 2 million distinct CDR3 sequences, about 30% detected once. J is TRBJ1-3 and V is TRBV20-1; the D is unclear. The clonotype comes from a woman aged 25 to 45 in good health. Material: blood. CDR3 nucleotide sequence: TGCAGTGCTAGTCTCTCTGGAAACACCATATATTTT. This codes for CSASLSGNTIYF.